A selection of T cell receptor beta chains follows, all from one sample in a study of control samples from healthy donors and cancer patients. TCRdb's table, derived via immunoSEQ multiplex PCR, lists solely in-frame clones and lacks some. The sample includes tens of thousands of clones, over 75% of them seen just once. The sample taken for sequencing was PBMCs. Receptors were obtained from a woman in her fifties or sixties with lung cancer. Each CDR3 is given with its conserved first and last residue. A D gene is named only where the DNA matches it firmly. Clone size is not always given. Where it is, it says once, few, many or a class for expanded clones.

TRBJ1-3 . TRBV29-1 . TGCAGCGGGGGGACCTCTGGAAACACCATATATTTT CSGGTSGNTIYF
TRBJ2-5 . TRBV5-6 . TGTGCCAGCAGCTTATTAGCGGTGACGTATAAAGAGCCCCAGTACTTC CASSLLAVTYKEPQYF
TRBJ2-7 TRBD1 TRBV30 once TGTGCCTGGAGTCTGAGACAGGGGGCCTACGAGCAGTACTTC CAWSLRQGAYEQYF
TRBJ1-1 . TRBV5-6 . TGTGCCAGCAGCTTTAAAGACCGACCGAACACTGAAGCTTTCTTT CASSFKDRPNTEAFF
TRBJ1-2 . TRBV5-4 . TGTGCCAGCAGCTGGGCGGGCAGGGCCTTCTATGGCTACACCTTC CASSWAGRAFYGYTF
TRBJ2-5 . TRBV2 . TGTGCCAGCAGTGATCTGGCGGGGGCGGGAGAGACCCAGTACTTC CASSDLAGAGETQYF
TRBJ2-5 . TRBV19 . TGTGCCAGTAGTATAGGACTAGGGAAGACCCAGTACTTC CASSIGLGKTQYF
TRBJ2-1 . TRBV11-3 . TGTGCCAGCAGCTTAGAAGGTCAGGGGCTCAATGAGCAGTTCTTC CASSLEGQGLNEQFF
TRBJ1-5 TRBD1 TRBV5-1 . TGCGCCAGCAGCTGGACAGGGGGCGGCAATCAGCCCCAGCATTTT CASSWTGGGNQPQHF
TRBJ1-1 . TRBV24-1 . TGTGCCACCAGTGTGAGTACTGAAGCTTTCTTT CATSVSTEAFF
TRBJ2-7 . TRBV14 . TGTGCCAGCAGCCAGATGGACGTGCGATACGAGCAGTACTTC CASSQMDVRYEQYF
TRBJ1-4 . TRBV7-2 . TGTGCCAGCAGCGCACGGACGGGAGTTAATGAAAAACTGTTTTTT CASSARTGVNEKLFF
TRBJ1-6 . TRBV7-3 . TGTGCCAGCAGCTTCCGTCTGGGGGCGAGTAATTCACCCCTCCACTTT CASSFRLGASNSPLHF
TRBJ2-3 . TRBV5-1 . TGCGCCAGCAGCTCACAGGGCGATACGCAGTATTTT CASSSQGDTQYF
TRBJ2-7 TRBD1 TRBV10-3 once TGTGCCATCAGCCCCCCGACAGGGTTCGAGCAGTACTTC CAISPPTGFEQYF
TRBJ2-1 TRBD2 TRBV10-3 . TGTGCCATCAGGCCGGGACTAGCGATCCATGAGCAGTTCTTC CAIRPGLAIHEQFF
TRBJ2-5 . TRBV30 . TGTGCCTGGACCCGGACATCCCAAGAGACCCAGTACTTC CAWTRTSQETQYF
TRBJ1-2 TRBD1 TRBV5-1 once TGCGCCAGCAGCGAGGGACAGGGGGATGGCTACACCTTC CASSEGQGDGYTF
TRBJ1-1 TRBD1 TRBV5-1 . TGCGCCAGCAGCGAAGGGGACAGCTTCACTGAAGCTTTCTTT CASSEGDSFTEAFF
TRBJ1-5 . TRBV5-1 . TGCGCCAGCAGCCCAGGAGGGGGCAATCAGCCCCAGCATTTT CASSPGGGNQPQHF
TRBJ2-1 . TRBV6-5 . TGTGCCAGCAGTCTTCGGACCGGGCAGAGGGAGCAGTTCTTC CASSLRTGQREQFF
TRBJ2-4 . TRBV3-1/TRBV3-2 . TGTGCCAGCAGCCAAGAGAGACTAGCCAAAAACATTCAGTACTTC CASSQERLAKNIQYF
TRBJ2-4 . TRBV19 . TGTGCCAGTAGTCTGGGACACCTCAAAAACATTCAGTACTTC CASSLGHLKNIQYF
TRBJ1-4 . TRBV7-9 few TGTGCCAGCAGCTTAGCAGGGGGGACTAATGAAAAACTGTTTTTT CASSLAGGTNEKLFF
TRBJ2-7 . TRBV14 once TGTGCCAGCAGCCAAGAGCTAGAAAAGCGCCCGGTATGGGAGCAGTACTTC CASSQELEKRPVWEQYF
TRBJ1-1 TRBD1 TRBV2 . TGTGCCAGCAGCTCTTGGACAGGAGCGGCCTCAGCTTTCTTT CASSSWTGAASAFF
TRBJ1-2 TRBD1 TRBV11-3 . TGTGCCAGCAGCACTCGACAGGGGGCAGGTGGCTACACCTTC CASSTRQGAGGYTF
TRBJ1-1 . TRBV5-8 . TGTGCCAGCAGCTTGTCTAGGAAGACCGAAGCTTTCTTT CASSLSRKTEAFF
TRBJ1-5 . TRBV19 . TGTGCCAGTAGTATAGATTGGGCAGGTAATCAGCCCCAGCATTTT CASSIDWAGNQPQHF
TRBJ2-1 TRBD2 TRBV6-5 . TGTGCCAGCAGTTACTCCTCGACTAGCGGCTACAATGAGCAGTTCTTC CASSYSSTSGYNEQFF
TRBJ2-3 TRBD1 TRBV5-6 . TGTGCCAGCAGCGGGGACAGGGGGTTCCCAGATACGCAGTATTTT CASSGDRGFPDTQYF
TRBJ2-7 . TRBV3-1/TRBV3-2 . TGTGCCAGCAGTCCCGACGGGATCAGATCCTACGAGCAGTACTTC CASSPDGIRSYEQYF
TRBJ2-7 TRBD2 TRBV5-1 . TGCGCCAGCAGCTTAGGGACTAGCGGGTTCTCTTACGAGCAGTACTTC CASSLGTSGFSYEQYF
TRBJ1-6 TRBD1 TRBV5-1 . TGCGCCAGCAGATTCGACAGGGGGAATTCACCCCTCCACTTT CASRFDRGNSPLHF
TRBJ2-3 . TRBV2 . TGTGCCAGCAGTGAACCCCGGGCCCTAAGCACAGATACGCAGTATTTT CASSEPRALSTDTQYF
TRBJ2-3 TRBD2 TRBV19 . TGTGCCAGTAGCGCCAATAGTGGGAGGGCAGATACGCAGTATTTT CASSANSGRADTQYF